The rows below give T cell receptor beta chains drawn from one sample of a study of blood T cells in healthy people across ages. TCRdb reanalysed the 5' RACE reads using MiXCR and keeps one entry per CDR3 protein. There are 500,000 to 650,000 distinct CDR3 sequences in the sample; around a quarter occur only once, and approximately 3.6% lies in the top ten. The same sample was also studied in work on T cells of mothers and their children.

Sequenced input: blood. The receptors come from a boy aged 2 to 10 in good health. Each CDR3 is given with its conserved first and last residue.

cdr3_aa,j_call,v_call
CSADPRLRPWGDTQYF,TRBJ2-3,TRBV20-1
CASSFPRGEQYF,.,TRBV12-3/TRBV12-4
CASSYLGEGLAAGRNKTQYF,TRBJ2-5,TRBV6-5
CASRKGLISTDTQYF,TRBJ2-3,TRBV6-5
CASSGGGTSGNHEQYF,TRBJ2-7,TRBV5-1
CAIRPGENEKLFF,TRBJ1-4,TRBV12-3/TRBV12-4
CVSSLSGAGNTIYF,TRBJ1-3,TRBV12-3/TRBV12-4
CASSYGRTVNTEAFF,TRBJ1-1,TRBV6-5
CASSLTHEQFF,.,TRBV5-1
CASSFRGPQAYEQYF,TRBJ2-7,TRBV28
CATKPSGTGEGEQYF,TRBJ2-7,TRBV10-3
CAAQEGPEAFF,TRBJ1-1,TRBV12-3/TRBV12-4
CASSSLVGETQYF,TRBJ2-5,TRBV12-3/TRBV12-4
CASSFFIGSHEQYF,TRBJ2-7,TRBV5-6
CASSPGTGRFEKLFF,TRBJ1-4,TRBV5-4
CAISDAAAPYGYTF,TRBJ1-2,TRBV10-3
CASRAGTARYGYTF,TRBJ1-2,TRBV2